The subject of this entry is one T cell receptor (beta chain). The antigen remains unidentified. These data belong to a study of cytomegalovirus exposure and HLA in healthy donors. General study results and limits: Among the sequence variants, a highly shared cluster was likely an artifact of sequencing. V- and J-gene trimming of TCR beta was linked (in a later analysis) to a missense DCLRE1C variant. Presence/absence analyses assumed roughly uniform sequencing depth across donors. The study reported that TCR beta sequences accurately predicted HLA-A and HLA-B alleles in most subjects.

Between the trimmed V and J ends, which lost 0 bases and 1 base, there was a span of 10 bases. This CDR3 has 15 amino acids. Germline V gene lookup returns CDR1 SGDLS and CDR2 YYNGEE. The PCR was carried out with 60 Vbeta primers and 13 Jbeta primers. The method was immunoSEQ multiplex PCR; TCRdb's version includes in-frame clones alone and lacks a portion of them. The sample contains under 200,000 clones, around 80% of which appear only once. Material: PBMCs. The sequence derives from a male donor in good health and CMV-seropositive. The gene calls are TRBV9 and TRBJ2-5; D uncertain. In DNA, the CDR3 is TGTGCCAGCAGCGTAGGGAGCCTAGTCCAAGAGACCCAGTACTTC. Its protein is CASSVGSLVQETQYF.